Following are 23 T cell receptor beta chains from one sample sequenced in a study of blood T cell repertoires in COVID-19. TCRdb keeps only in-frame clones here, not all; method: immunoSEQ multiplex PCR. The sample consists of more than 95,000 clones, approximately 91% of them appearing once. The sequenced material came from peripheral blood. Receptor source: an elderly woman with acute or convalescent COVID-19.

J is TRBJ1-6 and V is TRBV7-9; the D gene is possibly TRBD1 (5 bases). The CDR3 extends over 18 amino acids. Germline CDR1 SEHNR, CDR2 FQNEAQ (reference sequence). Deletions cut 5 bases from V and 0 bases from J, with 17 bases between. This CDR3 reads CASSQAGTLSSYNSPLHF. CDR3 bases: TGTGCCAGCAGCCAAGCCGGGACTTTAAGCTCCTATAATTCACCCCTCCACTTT. The whole variable domain, remainder taken from reference TRBV7-9 and TRBJ1-6, is DTGVSQNPRHKITKRGQNVTFRCDPISEHNRLYWYRQTLGQGPEFLTYFQNEAQLEKSRLLSDRFSAERPKGSFSTLEIQRTEQGDSAMYLCASSQAGTLSSYNSPLHFGNGTRLTVT.

The chain carries TRBV6-6 and TRBJ2-5; D perhaps matches TRBD1 (6 bases). This CDR3 region has 15 residues. The germline V gene has CDR1 MNHNY and CDR2 SVGAGI (reference sequence). With 6 bases removed from V and 4 bases from J, the gap between germline ends came to 18 bases. CDR3 DNA: TGTGCCAGCAGGCCACGCCCGGGACATCTAGAGACCCAGTACTTC. This codes for CASRPRPGHLETQYF.

The CDR3 spells CASSPRGQGWTGELFF. CDR3 nucleotides: TGTGCCAGCAGCCCCCGCGGACAGGGTTGGACCGGGGAGCTGTTTTTT. The chain joins TRBV11-3 to TRBJ2-2; 8 nucleotides agree with TRBD1. Looked up from germline, CDR1 is SGHNT and CDR2 is YENEEA. V lost 5 bases and J lost 5; bases outside the gene matches: 10. This CDR3 has 16 amino acids.

This clone appeared a few times. This chain connects TRBV10-3 to TRBJ2-1; unclear D gene. Trimming removed 0 bases at V and 3 bases at J, with 6 bases between. This CDR3 region has 14 residues. Per germline, CDR1 ENHRY and CDR2 SYGVKD. The CDR3 spells CAISESSVYNEQFF. The DNA for the CDR3 is TGTGCCATCAGTGAGTCGAGCGTCTACAATGAGCAGTTCTTC.

The CDR3 coding sequence is TGTGCCAGCAGCCCGTCACGGTTCCACTCTGGAAACACCATATATTTT. This encodes CASSPSRFHSGNTIYF. This chain links TRBV3-1 (or the pseudogene TRBV3-2) with TRBJ1-3; no firm D call. V lost 4 bases, J lost 0 bases, and 13 bases lay in between. CDR3 length: 16 residues. CDR1 and CDR2 from the germline V gene are LGHDT and YNNKEL (reference sequence).

This sequence joins TRBV27 and TRBJ1-4; 8 bases agree with TRBD1. CDR1 is MNHEY and CDR2 is SMNVEV in the germline V gene (reference sequence). CDR3 length equals 13 residues. V lost 8 bases to trimming and J lost 7 bases; unmatched junction nucleotides: 6. The CDR3 DNA follows: TGTGCCAGCGCGGACAGGGAGGGTGAAAAACTGTTTTTT. Translated, it gives CASADREGEKLFF.

V gene TRBV5-6 combines with J gene TRBJ1-2, with 7 bases fitting TRBD1. The J segment lost 0 bases and the V segment lost 2 bases, leaving 1 base of the junction unmatched. This CDR3 comprises 14 residues. CDR1 is SGHDT, CDR2 YYEEEE, per germline. The CDR3 loop reads CASSFQGANYGYTF. CDR3 nucleotide sequence: TGTGCCAGCAGCTTCCAGGGGGCTAACTATGGCTACACCTTC.

The chain employs TRBV19 and TRBJ1-5; D is possibly TRBD1 (6 bases). This CDR3 is built from 14 residues. From germline, CDR1 is LNHDA and CDR2 SQIVND (reference sequence). Trimming shortened V by 6 bases and J by 1 base, and 10 bases separated the two germline ends. In DNA form, the CDR3 reads TGTGCCAGTAGGCAGGGGCAAAGCAATCAGCCCCAGCATTTT. As protein: CASRQGQSNQPQHF.

J is TRBJ1-1 and V is TRBV7-9; D remains ambiguous. Germline CDR1 is SEHNR and CDR2 is FQNEAQ (reference sequence). The CDR3 length is 16 residues. With 4 bases removed from V and 4 bases from J, the gap between germline ends came to 19 bases. CDR3 loop: CASSYLWAGRSTEAFF. CDR3 coding DNA: TGTGCCAGCAGCTACCTTTGGGCGGGGAGGAGCACTGAAGCTTTCTTT. The full variable domain, its missing parts supplied by reference TRBV7-9 and TRBJ1-1, is DTGVSQNPRHKITKRGQNVTFRCDPISEHNRLYWYRQTLGQGPEFLTYFQNEAQLEKSRLLSDRFSAERPKGSFSTLEIQRTEQGDSAMYLCASSYLWAGRSTEAFFGQGTRLTVV.

This sequence joins TRBV9 and TRBJ1-2, with TRBD1 identical over 10 bases. This CDR3 has 14 residues. V shed 0 bases and J 9 bases; nucleotides not matched to a gene: 5. Germline V gives CDR1 SGDLS, CDR2 YYNGEE. CDR3 in DNA: TGTGCCAGCAGCGTAGCGACAGGGGGCACTAGCTACACCTTC. Translating it yields CASSVATGGTSYTF. Full variable domain (rest looked up from reference TRBV9 and TRBJ1-2): DSGVTQTPKHLITATGQRVTLRCSPRSGDLSVYWYQQSLDQGLQFLIQYYNGEERAKGNILERFSAQQFPDLHSELNLSSLELGDSALYFCASSVATGGTSYTFGSGTRLTVV.

This chain links TRBV2 with TRBJ2-1; 8 bases fit TRBD2. Losses at the gene ends were 5 bases for V and 7 bases for J; bases not matched to a gene: 7. The CDR3 is 14 amino acids. Germline V gives CDR1 SNHLY, CDR2 FYNNEI. In nucleotides, the CDR3 is TGTGCCAGCAGTTCCAGCGGGAGTGGAAATGAGCAGTTCTTC. It translates to CASSSSGSGNEQFF.

This clone was seen once. This chain connects TRBV9 to TRBJ2-2; 10 bases match TRBD1. The V segment lost 4 bases and the J segment 1 base; nucleotides outside the gene matches: 13. The CDR3 has 19 residues. Germline V CDR1 and CDR2: SGDLS, YYNGEE. The CDR3 loop reads CASSSQGDRGRGNTGELFF. The CDR3 DNA reads as TGTGCCAGCAGCTCCCAAGGGGACAGGGGTCGCGGGAACACCGGGGAGCTGTTTTTT. The complete variable domain, with remaining parts taken from reference TRBV9 and TRBJ2-2, reads DSGVTQTPKHLITATGQRVTLRCSPRSGDLSVYWYQQSLDQGLQFLIQYYNGEERAKGNILERFSAQQFPDLHSELNLSSLELGDSALYFCASSSQGDRGRGNTGELFFGEGSRLTVL.

This clone was seen just once. The J gene is TRBJ2-2, the V gene TRBV4-3, with a possible D match to TRBD1 (8 bases). Germline V CDR1 and CDR2: LGHNA, YSLEER. The CDR3 runs to 15 residues. The germline V and J ends were trimmed by 0 bases and 7 bases, with 12 bases remaining between them. The CDR3 nucleotides are TGCGCCAGCAGCCAAGAACAGGGGGGGAGCGGGGAGCTGTTTTTT. Translated: CASSQEQGGSGELFF.

This chain links TRBV10-3 with TRBJ2-6, with 8 bases identical to TRBD1. Germline CDR1 reads ENHRY; CDR2 reads SYGVKD. The CDR3 length is 18 residues. Losses at the gene ends were 0 bases for V and 4 bases for J; bases not matched to a gene: 8. The CDR3 loop is CAISESGQGAPGANVLTF. DNA for the CDR3: TGTGCCATCAGTGAGTCGGGGCAGGGGGCGCCCGGGGCCAACGTCCTGACTTTC.

The CDR3: CASSPPDGINYGYTF. In DNA, the CDR3 is TGCGCCAGCAGCCCCCCGGACGGGATAAACTATGGCTACACCTTC. V and J are TRBV5-1 and TRBJ1-2; D ambiguous. The V end was cut by 4 bases, the J end by 2 bases, with 15 bases between. CDR3 length equals 15 residues. From germline, CDR1 is SGHRS and CDR2 YFSETQ. Drawing the rest from reference TRBV5-1 and TRBJ1-2, the complete variable domain is KAGVTQTPRYLIKTRGQQVTLSCSPISGHRSVSWYQQTPGQGLQFLFEYFSETQRNKGNFPGRFSGRQFSNSRSEMNVSTLELGDSALYLCASSPPDGINYGYTFGSGTRLTVV.

A single count supports this clone. The chain combines TRBV23-1 with TRBJ2-5; 9 bases are shared with TRBD1. TRBV23-1 is an ORF for which the function is uncertain. CDR3 size: 13 residues. Germline trimming cut 8 bases from V and 9 bases from J; bases unmatched to any gene: 10. The CDR3 spells CASEGQGGIAQYF. CDR3 DNA sequence: TGCGCCAGCGAGGGACAGGGTGGTATAGCCCAGTACTTC.

This chain connects TRBV28 to TRBJ2-7, with 8 bases matching TRBD2. Looked up from germline, CDR1 is MDHEN and CDR2 is SYDVKM. This CDR3 contains 14 residues. V trimming: 6 bases; J trimming: 6 bases; junction bases outside the gene matches: 10. The CDR3 protein is CASRLTSEVFEQYF. The DNA for the CDR3 is TGTGCCAGCAGACTGACTAGCGAAGTGTTCGAGCAGTACTTC.

This clone has more than one count but fewer than ten. V and J are TRBV7-9 and TRBJ1-5, with D tentatively TRBD1 (5 bases). CDR1 is SEHNR, CDR2 FQNEAQ, per germline (reference sequence). The ends were cut back, 8 bases at V and 4 bases at J, with 12 bases in the middle. This CDR3 is built from 13 residues. In DNA form, the CDR3 reads TGTGCCAGCGCCAGGGCAGCTAATCAGCCCCAGCATTTT. This translates into CASARAANQPQHF.

This clone was seen a single time. The chain has TRBV5-6 and TRBJ1-4, with D possibly being TRBD1 (5 bases). Germline CDR1 and CDR2: SGHDT and YYEEEE. With 0 bases removed from V and 7 bases from J, the gap between germline ends came to 7 bases. The CDR3 totals 13 residues. The CDR3 protein is CASSLAGGEKLFF. The CDR3 nucleotides read TGTGCCAGCAGCTTGGCCGGGGGTGAAAAACTGTTTTTT.

The J gene is TRBJ2-5, the V gene TRBV19; 8 nucleotides line up with TRBD2. The CDR3 totals 14 residues. Germline trimming cut 4 bases from V and 0 bases from J; bases unmatched to any gene: 1. In germline, CDR1 is LNHDA, CDR2 SQIVND (reference sequence). The CDR3 protein is CASSTLADQETQYF. DNA for the CDR3: TGTGCCAGTAGTACACTAGCGGACCAAGAGACCCAGTACTTC.

The chain employs TRBV28 and TRBJ1-5, with D possibly TRBD1 on 6 matching bases. CDR3 length: 16 amino acids. V was pared by 4 bases and J by 7 bases, with 20 bases between. The V gene's germline CDR1 is MDHEN and CDR2 SYDVKM. CDR3 DNA sequence: TGTGCCAGCAGTTCAGTCACTACAGGGACGAAACAGCCCCAGCATTTT. The encoded protein is CASSSVTTGTKQPQHF.

V and J are TRBV7-2 and TRBJ2-7; D possibly corresponds to TRBD2 (5 bases). Germline lookup yields CDR1 SGHTA and CDR2 FQGNSA. This CDR3 contains 15 residues. The ends were cut back, 1 base at V and 0 bases at J, with 10 bases in the middle. CDR3 nucleotide sequence: TGTGCCAGCAGCTTAGACTGGACTTCCTCCTACGAGCAGTACTTC. This sequence encodes CASSLDWTSSYEQYF.

This CDR3 reads CASSPGQGAQAGEKLFF. The CDR3 DNA reads TGTGCCAGCAGCCCGGGACAGGGGGCGCAGGCCGGTGAAAAACTGTTTTTT. The chain carries TRBV7-6 and TRBJ1-4; TRBD1 matches 12 bases. CDR3 size: 17 residues. V gave up 5 bases and J gave up 7 bases; unmatched junction bases: 11. Germline values: CDR1 SGHVS, CDR2 FNYEAQ.